This T cell receptor beta chain was observed in a study of CD8+ T cells in alopecia areata. After isolation, RNA underwent reverse transcription to generate cDNA as the sequencing template. Repertoires were generated with immunoSEQ multiplex PCR, while TCRdb's copy carries only in-frame clones and drops some. This table holds some 200,000 clones, over 40% found once. As to this clone: Its antigen is not known.

Treatment in this sample: oral pan-JAK inhibitor, 5-10 mg twice daily. Study-level points and caveats: Tofacitinib yielded significantly lower scalp clonality and fewer expanded CD8+ clones among the top 100.

Germline assignment: CDR1 SQVTM and CDR2 ANQGSEA. The CDR3 runs 11 residues. Trimming took 5 bases from V and 6 from J, leaving 10 bases between them. The sequence came from a human donor with alopecia areata. The rearrangement links TRBV29-1 to TRBJ1-1; possible D gene TRBD1, 6 bases. Sample: CD4+ T cells sorted from blood, taken between weeks 36 and 40, from a patient treated with tofacitinib. The CDR3 region has the DNA TGCAGCGTTCAGGGGAGGGCTGAAGCTTTCTTT. It encodes CSVQGRAEAFF.